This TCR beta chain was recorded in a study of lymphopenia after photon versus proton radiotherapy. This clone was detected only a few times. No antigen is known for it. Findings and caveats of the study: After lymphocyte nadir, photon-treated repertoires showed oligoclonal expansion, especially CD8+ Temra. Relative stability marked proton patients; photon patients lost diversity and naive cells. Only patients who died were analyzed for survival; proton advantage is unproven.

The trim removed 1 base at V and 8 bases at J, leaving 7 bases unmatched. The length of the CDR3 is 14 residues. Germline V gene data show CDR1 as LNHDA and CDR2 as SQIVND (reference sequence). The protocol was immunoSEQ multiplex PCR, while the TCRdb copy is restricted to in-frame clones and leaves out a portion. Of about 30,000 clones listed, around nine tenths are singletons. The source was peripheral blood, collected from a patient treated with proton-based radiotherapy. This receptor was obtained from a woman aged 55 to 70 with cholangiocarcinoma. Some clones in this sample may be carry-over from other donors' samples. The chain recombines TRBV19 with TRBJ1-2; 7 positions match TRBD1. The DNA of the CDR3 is TGTGCCAGTAGTATAGCCCCGGGACAGTTGGGCTACACCTTC. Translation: CASSIAPGQLGYTF.